Listed below are T cell receptor beta chains from one sample, sequenced in a study of beta chain features in type 1 diabetes. This table comes from immunoSEQ multiplex PCR, and its TCRdb copy is limited to in-frame clones, with some not included. In the table there are 810,000 or so clones, 17% of which are singletons. The sequenced sample was naive CD4+ T cells from blood. The receptors derive from a woman younger than 35 in good health. CDR3s include the opening cysteine and the closing phenylalanine or tryptophan. The D gene is left open where the match is weak. Only part of the rows carry a size: once, few, many, or a class if the clone is expanded.

>TRBV28|few|TRBJ1-2|.
TGTGCCAGCAGTTTTTCGTCGTCCAGCTATGGCTACACCTTC
CASSFSSSSYGYTF
>TRBV19|.|TRBJ1-2|TRBD1
TGTGCCAGTAGTGATACGGTGGACAGGTCCTATGGCTACACCTTC
CASSDTVDRSYGYTF
>TRBV29-1|few|TRBJ2-7|TRBD1
TGCAGCGTTGAAGATCGGTCCAGGGGGCGAGAGCAGTACTTC
CSVEDRSRGREQYF
>TRBV5-1|.|TRBJ1-1|TRBD1
TGCGCCAGCAGCGTGGGACAGGAAAAGAGAGCTTTCTTT
CASSVGQEKRAFF
>TRBV11-1|.|TRBJ2-5|TRBD2
TGTGCCAGCAGCTTACGAGGACTAGCGGGAGTTCGGGGGGAGACCCAGTACTTC
CASSLRGLAGVRGETQYF
>TRBV19|.|TRBJ2-1|.
TGTGCCAGTCGCAGAGGGTCCTACAATGAGCAGTTCTTC
CASRRGSYNEQFF
>TRBV27|.|TRBJ2-2|.
TGTGCCAGCAGTTTAGACAGCTACACCGGGGAGCTGTTTTTT
CASSLDSYTGELFF
>TRBV6-5|few|TRBJ2-1|.
TGTGCCAGCAGTTACTCTTCCGTCTTGCTAGATGAGCAGTTCTTC
CASSYSSVLLDEQFF
>TRBV7-3|.|TRBJ2-1|.
TGTGCCAGCAGCTTAGGGCCGGCTGACTACAATGAGCAGTTCTTC
CASSLGPADYNEQFF
>TRBV25-1|few|TRBJ1-1|.
TGTGCCAGCAGTGACGGTCCGAGAGGGACTGAAGCTTTCTTT
CASSDGPRGTEAFF
>TRBV7-9|.|TRBJ1-2|.
TGTGCCAGCAGCTTAGCACAGGGTTATGGCTACACCTTC
CASSLAQGYGYTF
>TRBV6-5|once|TRBJ1-4|.
TGTGCCAGCAGAACAAGGATGGAAAAACTGTTTTTT
CASRTRMEKLFF
>TRBV5-6|few|TRBJ2-7|.
TGTGCCAGCAGCTTATTACAGAGCTACGAGCAGTACTTC
CASSLLQSYEQYF
>TRBV18|.|TRBJ1-4|.
TGTGCCAGCTCACCGGAGCAATTTGCTTCGGATGAAAAACTGTTTTTT
CASSPEQFASDEKLFF
>TRBV2|.|TRBJ1-1|.
TGTGCCAGCAGATTTTCCGGGGCGGAAGCTTTCTTT
CASRFSGAEAFF
>TRBV19|few|TRBJ2-2|TRBD2
TGTGCCAGTAGCCCGTCTAGCGGGAGCGTCACCGGGGAGCTGTTTTTT
CASSPSSGSVTGELFF
>TRBV7-8|.|TRBJ1-5|.
TGTGCCAGCAGCTTAATCAGGGATAGCAATCAGCCCCAGCATTTT
CASSLIRDSNQPQHF